This T cell receptor beta chain was obtained from a study of monozygotic twins with inflammatory bowel disease. Overall study findings and caveats: Concordant and discordant twins showed no difference in repertoire similarity, possibly from limited power. Clonotypes shared with others were fewer in IBD patients than in healthy twins, especially with disease activity.

To note about this clonotype: As yet, its antigen is unknown.

TCRdb reprocessed the 5' RACE reads; each CDR3 protein has one entry and no DNA is given. Seen in this sample are about 210,000 distinct CDR3 sequences; the ten most common clones hold 1.5% to 2%. Germline V lookup: CDR1 SGHTA, CDR2 FQGNSA. This CDR3 is 14 amino acids long. The receptor comes from a human donor with ulcerative colitis or Crohn's disease, or a healthy co-twin of an affected twin (not recorded which). V gene TRBV7-2 combines with J gene TRBJ2-5; TCRdb reports TRBD1, a call that lacks DNA to check it against. Source material: blood. Here the CDR3 reads CASSLDRTRETQYF. Full variable domain (remainder filled in from reference TRBV7-2 and TRBJ2-5): GAGVSQSPSNKVTEKGKDVELRCDPISGHTALYWYRQSLGQGLEFLIYFQGNSAPDKSGLPSDRFSAERTGGSVSTLTIQRTQQEDSAVYLCASSLDRTRETQYFGPGTRLLVL.